These 22 T cell receptor beta chains were sequenced from one sample in a study of blood T cells in healthy people across ages. Alongside a J-beta primer mix, a sample-barcoded 5' primer served in a second PCR lasting about 6 to 11 cycles. One entry per CDR3 protein results from TCRdb running MiXCR on the 5' RACE reads. The table shows about 680,000 distinct CDR3 sequences, with approximately 50% occurring only once. The sample taken for sequencing was blood. All receptors derive from a woman aged 60-75 years in good health.

The V call is TRBV5-1, the J call TRBJ2-1, with 8 bases identical to TRBD2. The CDR3 is 15 residues long. Germline V lookup: CDR1 SGHRS, CDR2 YFSETQ. The J segment lost 6 bases and the V segment lost 4 bases, leaving 9 bases of the junction unmatched. In DNA, the CDR3 is TGCGCCAGCAGCCGCGGACTAGCCCAACTCAATGAGCAGTTCTTC. Its protein product is CASSRGLAQLNEQFF.

In its sample, this clonotype was seen once. The chain employs TRBV7-2 and TRBJ2-7; D not resolved. The germline CDR1 and CDR2 sequences are SGHTA and FQGNSA. V lost 4 bases to trimming and J lost 7 bases, with 20 bases between them. CDR3 length equals 15 residues. In DNA form, the CDR3 reads TGTGCCAGCAGCTCGCGACCCGGAATTTTGGCTGAGCAGTACTTC. Translated: CASSSRPGILAEQYF.

The chain carries TRBV27 and TRBJ1-5; tentatively, D is TRBD1 (5 bases). Trimming took off 3 bases at V and 9 bases at J, with 15 bases between the two ends. The length of the CDR3 is 14 residues. Looked up from germline, CDR1 is MNHEY and CDR2 is SMNVEV (reference sequence). The CDR3 reads CASSLAREIRPQHF. DNA for the CDR3: TGTGCCAGCAGTTTGGCCAGGGAAATTCGGCCCCAGCATTTT.

As for this clonotype: A junction end diverges from the germline sequence, so it may reflect a read error. This chain joins TRBV28 and TRBJ2-1, with 7 positions matching TRBD2. The CDR3 has 14 amino acids. Per germline, CDR1 MDHEN and CDR2 SYDVKM. The DNA for the CDR3 is TGTGCCAGCAGTTCAAGGACTAGGCCCAATGGGCAGTTCTTC. As protein: CASSSRTRPNGQFF.

This clonotype was recorded only once. The rearrangement uses TRBV7-3 and TRBJ1-6; no definite D call. Trimming stripped 4 bases from V and 7 bases from J, with 14 bases between. The CDR3 has 15 amino acids. Germline V lookup: CDR1 SGHTA, CDR2 FQGTGA. The DNA for the CDR3 is TGTGCCAGCAGCTCGGGCAGGAGAGGGAATTCACCCCTCCACTTT. Translating gives CASSSGRRGNSPLHF.

This clonotype has a handful of counts. The rearrangement uses TRBV29-1 and TRBJ2-5; 9 bases fit TRBD1. Germline CDR1 SQVTM, CDR2 ANQGSEA. V lost 6 bases, J lost 2 bases, and 4 bases stayed unmatched. The CDR3 extends over 13 amino acids. CDR3 in amino acids: CSVGTGRQETQYF. CDR3 DNA sequence: TGCAGCGTGGGGACAGGGAGGCAAGAGACCCAGTACTTC.

The J gene is TRBJ2-1, the V gene TRBV9; D is ambiguous. Near its end, the DNA agrees better with TRBJ2-7, so the J call may be wrong. Germline assignment: CDR1 SGDLS and CDR2 YYNGEE. The CDR3 runs 14 residues. This CDR3 is CASSASDSYNEQYF. The CDR3 DNA sequence: TGTGCCAGCAGCGCATCCGATTCCTACAATGAGCAGTACTTC.

V gene TRBV3-1 combines with J gene TRBJ2-3; no definite D call. CDR3 size: 14 residues. Germline V gene sequence: CDR1 LGHDT, CDR2 YNNKEL (reference sequence). With 2 bases removed from V and 6 bases from J, the gap between germline ends came to 12 bases. CDR3 amino acids: CASSQRVGRDTQYF. CDR3 sequence (DNA): TGTGCCAGCAGCCAACGAGTTGGGCGGGATACGCAGTATTTT.

The genes are TRBV6-5 and TRBJ1-1; TRBD1 aligns across 7 bases. After removal of 9 bases from V and 5 bases from J, the junction contained 6 bases not matched to a gene. The CDR3 runs to 12 residues. Germline lookup yields CDR1 MNHEY and CDR2 SVGAGI. The CDR3 DNA follows: TGTGCCAGTGGGACAGTTTCTACTGAAGCTTTCTTT. Its protein is CASGTVSTEAFF.

This chain joins TRBV4-1 and TRBJ1-1, with a weak D call TRBD1 (5 bases). Germline assignment: CDR1 MGHRA and CDR2 YSYEKL. V gave up 1 base and J gave up 8 bases, with 17 bases separating them. CDR3 length equals 15 residues. The CDR3 here is CASSQVSDREGEAFF. The CDR3 DNA reads as TGCGCCAGCAGCCAAGTATCGGACCGGGAGGGGGAAGCTTTCTTT.

V usage is TRBV7-9 and J usage is TRBJ2-1; D is uncertain. V was pared by 5 bases and J by 1 base, with 15 bases between. This CDR3 region has 16 residues. Germline V gene sequence: CDR1 SEHNR, CDR2 FQNEAQ (reference sequence). This CDR3 reads CASSGRLSSSYNEQFF. CDR3 DNA sequence: TGTGCCAGCAGCGGAAGGTTGTCATCTTCCTACAATGAGCAGTTCTTC.

This clonotype was counted between two and nine times. The V and J genes are TRBV5-1 and TRBJ2-1; D is perhaps TRBD2 (5 bases). The CDR3 runs to 15 residues. CDR1 is SGHRS and CDR2 is YFSETQ in the germline V gene. With 2 bases removed from V and 0 bases from J, the gap between germline ends came to 9 bases. Here the CDR3 DNA reads TGCGCCAGCAGCTTCGTCGCGGGCTCCTACAATGAGCAGTTCTTC. Its protein is CASSFVAGSYNEQFF. The complete variable domain, with remaining parts taken from reference TRBV5-1 and TRBJ2-1, reads KAGVTQTPRYLIKTRGQQVTLSCSPISGHRSVSWYQQTPGQGLQFLFEYFSETQRNKGNFPGRFSGRQFSNSRSEMNVSTLELGDSALYLCASSFVAGSYNEQFFGPGTRLTVL.

This clonotype showed up just once. The chain is built from TRBV20-1 and TRBJ1-5, with 8 bases aligning to TRBD1. The CDR3 spans 15 residues. Trimming removed 5 bases from V and 2 bases from J; junction bases left unmatched: 8. Germline V gene lookup returns CDR1 DFQATT and CDR2 SNEGSKA (reference sequence). CDR3 sequence: CSAFRPGGGNQPQHF. CDR3 nucleotide sequence: TGCAGTGCTTTCAGACCAGGGGGCGGCAATCAGCCCCAGCATTTT.

The rearrangement joins TRBV15 to TRBJ2-5; TRBD2 aligns across 11 bases. The V segment lost 4 bases and the J segment 1 base; nucleotides outside the gene matches: 2. This CDR3 region has 15 residues. Germline V gene sequence: CDR1 LNHNV, CDR2 YYDKDF (reference sequence). The DNA of the CDR3 is TGTGCCACCAGCACAGGGACTAGCGGCCAAGAGACCCAGTACTTC. It is translated as CATSTGTSGQETQYF.

In its sample, this clonotype was seen a few times. The rearrangement joins TRBV28 to TRBJ2-5, with 7 bases matching TRBD1. CDR1 is MDHEN, CDR2 SYDVKM, per germline. V lost 6 bases and J lost 4; bases outside the gene matches: 5. The CDR3 is made up of 13 amino acids. CDR3 protein: CASRQTGSETQYF. Here the CDR3 DNA reads TGTGCCAGCAGGCAGACAGGGTCAGAGACCCAGTACTTC.

This chain connects TRBV20-1 to TRBJ2-1; no reliable D call. Germline V gives CDR1 DFQATT, CDR2 SNEGSKA (reference sequence). Between the trimmed V and J ends, which lost 5 bases and 9 bases, there was a span of 14 bases. This CDR3 spans 12 amino acids. The CDR3 loop is CSAAYWAREQFF. The CDR3 DNA sequence: TGCAGTGCTGCCTATTGGGCGCGTGAGCAGTTCTTC.

This clonotype was found once. The chain uses TRBV6-5 and TRBJ1-4; no definite D call. Deletions cut 5 bases from V and 1 base from J, with 8 bases between. CDR3 length: 14 residues. Per the germline V gene, CDR1 is MNHEY and CDR2 is SVGAGI. Written as DNA, the CDR3 is TGTGCCAGCAGTCCGCACCAAACTAATGAAAAACTGTTTTTT. Translated, it gives CASSPHQTNEKLFF.

This sequence joins TRBV20-1 and TRBJ1-5, with 8 bases identical to TRBD1. Per the germline V gene, CDR1 is DFQATT and CDR2 is SNEGSKA (reference sequence). CDR3 length: 14 amino acids. Trimming at V came to 5 bases and at J to 6 bases, leaving 9 bases not matched to a gene. CDR3 loop: CSAAPRTGSQPQHF. Here the CDR3 DNA reads TGCAGTGCTGCACCCCGGACAGGGTCTCAGCCCCAGCATTTT.

Only one count was recorded for this clonotype. The chain combines TRBV29-1 with TRBJ2-7; TRBD2 aligns across 10 bases. With 4 bases clipped from V and 1 base from J, the junction kept 4 bases outside the gene matches. Germline CDR1 and CDR2: SQVTM and ANQGSEA. CDR3 size: 14 residues. The CDR3, as DNA: TGCAGCGTTGCGCCTAGCGGGAGATCCTACGAGCAGTACTTC. It is translated as CSVAPSGRSYEQYF.

This sequence joins TRBV7-9 and TRBJ2-5; D gene ambiguous. Germline V gene data show CDR1 as SEHNR and CDR2 as FQNEAQ (reference sequence). V lost 1 base, J lost 1 base, and 7 bases lay in between. The CDR3 sequence is 14 residues long. The CDR3 reads CASSLGVVQETQYF. Written as DNA, the CDR3 is TGTGCCAGCAGCTTAGGGGTGGTCCAAGAGACCCAGTACTTC.

This clonotype showed up many times. CDR3 DNA sequence: TGTGCCAGCAGCCCGGGACAGCACTATGGCTACACCTTC. Encoded protein: CASSPGQHYGYTF. The chain is built from TRBV7-2 and TRBJ1-2; TRBD1 agrees at 7 bases. The CDR3 runs to 13 residues. The V and J ends lost 5 bases and 3 bases, in that order; junction bases with no gene match: 3. Per the germline V gene, CDR1 is SGHTA and CDR2 is FQGNSA.

This clonotype was recorded a few times. The V and J genes are TRBV28 and TRBJ1-4; 8 nucleotides match TRBD1. The length of the CDR3 is 15 residues. Germline lookup yields CDR1 MDHEN and CDR2 SYDVKM. V was pared by 1 base and J by 5 bases, with 3 bases of the junction left unmatched. CDR3 residues: CASSLLYRGNEKLFF. For the CDR3, the DNA is TGTGCCAGCAGTTTATTGTACAGGGGGAATGAAAAACTGTTTTTT. The full variable domain, its missing parts supplied by reference TRBV28 and TRBJ1-4, is DVKVTQSSRYLVKRTGEKVFLECVQDMDHENMFWYRQDPGLGLRLIYFSYDVKMKEKGDIPEGYSVSREKKERFSLILESASTNQTSMYLCASSLLYRGNEKLFFGSGTQLSVL.